One TCR beta chain is described in this entry. It lacks a known antigen. No base qualities exist here, and no much larger clone lies one base off it. Every sample was amplified as two independent genomic DNA replicates, using approximately 0.5 ug for blood and about 1.4 ug for tumor or normal breast. Following the manufacturer's instructions, the ImmunoSeq Intro kit was used to carry out TCRB sequencing on genomic DNA. Multiplex PCR ran roughly 34 cycles with proprietary primers and spike-in control sequences for absolute quantification. Single-end 150-bp reads were used to sequence an 87-bp fragment spanning the CDR3 and the flanking V and J genes. Each lane of an Illumina MiSeq running version 3.0 chemistry carried seven multiplexed samples, with two replicates apiece. On the study's bioinformatics: Raw data were processed with the vendor's proprietary pipeline, and both replicates were merged into a single result per sample. Productive rearrangements sharing the V-gene family, CDR3 amino acid sequence and J-gene segment were defined as clonotypes. Clonality was calculated as 1 minus the normalized Shannon entropy (Pielou evenness) of TCRB abundances. To estimate T cell density, the total number of templates was divided by the number of input cells, which was inferred from the amount of DNA input. Recon was used with default parameters to estimate total repertoire diversity and clonality. Tumor-enriched clonotypes were defined as having over 0.1% abundance in tumor and at least 32-fold higher abundance than in normal breast. Not all clones reach the TCRdb copy of this immuneACCESS table, which keeps in-frame sequences only. Checked studies attribute under half of the gap to unresolved V genes and leave the rest unexplained. The V and J calls and the clone size are those of that table, but D and trimming were determined from the DNA. The sample table holds around 53,000 clones, of which around nine tenths were seen once. Around 5% of the sample lies in the top ten.

The entry originates in a study of early stage breast cancer tumors (dated by TCRdb to 2016 to 2017). About the investigation overall: Of the roughly 16 invasive breast tumors, roughly 13 were found to be estrogen receptor-positive, progesterone receptor-positive and HER2-negative. About 70% of the 12 ER+/PR+/HER2- tumors were invasive ductal carcinomas, while the other four were invasive lobular carcinomas. On average, each sample had approximately 9.2-fold read coverage. Across all samples, about 2.9 million templates representing 1,097,674 unique clonotypes were detected.

The study profiled bulk TCR beta-chain repertoires in matched peripheral blood, tumor and adjacent normal breast tissue taken from some 17 patients with early-stage breast cancer. Before surgery, about 4.5-11 mL of whole blood was collected into EDTA tubes and then processed within 2 hours. Ficoll-Paque centrifugation in SepMate-50 tubes was used to isolate peripheral blood mononuclear cells. For storage in liquid nitrogen, PBMCs were cryopreserved as aliquots of roughly 2 to 4.5 million cells in roughly 90% FBS with approximately 10% DMSO. The Qiagen AllPrep DNA/RNA Mini kit was used for genomic DNA extraction. Broader findings and caveats from the paper: Enriched TCRB sequences shared across patients were mostly commonly generated sequences, unlikely to play an important role in the tumor microenvironment. Repertoires from blood and normal breast were more alike than repertoires from blood and tumor, and in about 90% of the 16 patients, comparing each tissue with blood separated tumor from normal. Chain pairing and functional markers such as CD4, CD8 and FOXP3 were not captured by bulk genomic DNA sequencing of unsorted cells. Because the cohort was small, analysis by tumor subtype was not possible. Compared with adjacent normal breast tissue, tumors had approximately 2.5-fold higher T cell density and higher clonality.

The germline V gene encodes CDR1 SEHNR and CDR2 FQNEAQ (reference sequence). The CDR3 starts with the cysteine, ends with the phenylalanine, and has 14 residues. The read is trimmed to its CDR3 DNA, 42 bases read in frame from base 1. V lost 4 bases and J lost 5 bases, and the count of bases not matched to a germline gene is 6. The chain employs TRBV7-9 and TRBJ2-7, and TRBD1 aligns with 9 junction nucleotides. The source is a person aged 70 to 85 with breast cancer. The specimen was blood. CDR3 loop: CASSYRDRVNEQYF. The sequenced DNA: TGTGCCAGCAGCTACCGGGACAGGGTCAACGAGCAGTACTTC.